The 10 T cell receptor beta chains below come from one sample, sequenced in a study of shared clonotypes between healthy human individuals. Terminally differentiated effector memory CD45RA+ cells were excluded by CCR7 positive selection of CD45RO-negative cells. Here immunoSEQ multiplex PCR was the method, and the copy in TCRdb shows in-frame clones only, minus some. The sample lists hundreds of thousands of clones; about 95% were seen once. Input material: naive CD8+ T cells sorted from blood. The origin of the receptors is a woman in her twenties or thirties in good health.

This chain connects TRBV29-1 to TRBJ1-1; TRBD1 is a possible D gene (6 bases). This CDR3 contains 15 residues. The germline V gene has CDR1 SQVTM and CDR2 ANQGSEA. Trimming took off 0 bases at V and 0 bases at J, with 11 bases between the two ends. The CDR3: CSVEDWRGVNTEAFF. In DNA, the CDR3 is TGCAGCGTTGAAGATTGGAGGGGGGTGAACACTGAAGCTTTCTTT.

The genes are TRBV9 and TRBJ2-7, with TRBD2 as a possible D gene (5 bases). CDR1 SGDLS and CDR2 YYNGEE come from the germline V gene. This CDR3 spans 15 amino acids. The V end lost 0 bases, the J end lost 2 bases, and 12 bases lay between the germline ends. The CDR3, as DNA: TGTGCCAGCAGCGTAGCGGCAGCGGAGACCTACGAGCAGTACTTC. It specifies CASSVAAAETYEQYF.

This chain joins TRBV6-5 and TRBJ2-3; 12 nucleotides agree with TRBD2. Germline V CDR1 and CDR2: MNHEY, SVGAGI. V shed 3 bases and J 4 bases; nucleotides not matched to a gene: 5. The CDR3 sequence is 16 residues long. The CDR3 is CASSYPTSGSPDTQYF. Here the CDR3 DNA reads TGTGCCAGCAGTTATCCGACTAGCGGGAGTCCAGATACGCAGTATTTT.

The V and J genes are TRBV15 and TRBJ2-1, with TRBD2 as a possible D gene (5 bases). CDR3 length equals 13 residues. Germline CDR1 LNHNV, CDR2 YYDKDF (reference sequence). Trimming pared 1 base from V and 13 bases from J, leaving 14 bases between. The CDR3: CATSRAKVLVQFF. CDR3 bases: TGTGCCACCAGCAGAGCTAAGGTACTAGTTCAGTTCTTC.

CDR3 protein: CASRHKGVSTNEKLFF. CDR3 bases: TGCGCCAGCAGACACAAGGGGGTCTCGACTAATGAAAAACTGTTTTTT. The gene calls are TRBV5-1 and TRBJ1-4, with D tentatively TRBD1 (6 bases). This CDR3 is built from 16 residues. The germline V gene encodes CDR1 SGHRS and CDR2 YFSETQ. Trimming pared 5 bases from V and 2 bases from J, leaving 16 bases between. Together with reference TRBV5-1 and TRBJ1-4, the CDR3 gives the full variable domain: KAGVTQTPRYLIKTRGQQVTLSCSPISGHRSVSWYQQTPGQGLQFLFEYFSETQRNKGNFPGRFSGRQFSNSRSEMNVSTLELGDSALYLCASRHKGVSTNEKLFFGSGTQLSVL.

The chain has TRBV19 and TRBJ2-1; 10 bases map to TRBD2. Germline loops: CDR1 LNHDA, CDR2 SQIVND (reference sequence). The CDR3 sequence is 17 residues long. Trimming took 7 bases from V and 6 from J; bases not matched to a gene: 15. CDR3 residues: CASTSLAGTFAGNEQFF. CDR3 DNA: TGTGCCAGTACCTCACTAGCGGGAACGTTCGCAGGCAATGAGCAGTTCTTC.

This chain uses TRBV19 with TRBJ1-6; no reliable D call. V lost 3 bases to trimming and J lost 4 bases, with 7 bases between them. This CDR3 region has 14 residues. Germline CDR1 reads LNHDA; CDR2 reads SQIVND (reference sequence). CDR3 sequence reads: CASSIREYNSPLHF. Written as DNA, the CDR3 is TGTGCCAGTAGTATCCGGGAGTATAATTCACCCCTCCACTTT.

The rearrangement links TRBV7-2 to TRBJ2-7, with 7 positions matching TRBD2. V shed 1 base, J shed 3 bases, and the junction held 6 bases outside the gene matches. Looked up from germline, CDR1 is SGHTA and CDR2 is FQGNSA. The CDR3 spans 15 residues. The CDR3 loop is CASSLDASGVYEQYF. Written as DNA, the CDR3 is TGTGCCAGCAGCTTAGACGCTAGCGGAGTCTACGAGCAGTACTTC.

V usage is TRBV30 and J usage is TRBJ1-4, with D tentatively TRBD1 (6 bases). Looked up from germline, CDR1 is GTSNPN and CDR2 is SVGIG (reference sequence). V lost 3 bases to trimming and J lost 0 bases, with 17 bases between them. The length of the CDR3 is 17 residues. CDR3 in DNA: TGTGCCTGGAGCCGAAAACCACAGGGTGCAACTAATGAAAAACTGTTTTTT. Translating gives CAWSRKPQGATNEKLFF.

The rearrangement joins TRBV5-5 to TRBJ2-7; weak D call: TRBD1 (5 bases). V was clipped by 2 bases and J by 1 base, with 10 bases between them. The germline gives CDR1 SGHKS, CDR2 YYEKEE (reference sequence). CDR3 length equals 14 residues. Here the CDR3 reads CASSLGATSYEQYF. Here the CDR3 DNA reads TGTGCCAGCAGCTTAGGGGCCACGTCCTACGAGCAGTACTTC.